This T cell receptor beta chain is from a study of spatial heterogeneity in lung cancer. Study outcomes and limitations: More often at tumor resection than at routine follow-up, ubiquitous expanded tumor TCRs were detected in the blood.

This clonotype was detected only a few times. What it binds is not known. Time point here: sample taken at primary tumor resection. Unsorted tumor, nontumor lung tissue or cryopreserved PBMC supplied the whole RNA. Samples came from some 73 TRACERx patients with untreated early-stage lung cancer. This CDR3 comprises 13 residues. V was shortened by 1 base and J by 5 bases, with 6 bases between the two germline ends. The germline V gene has CDR1 LGHNA and CDR2 YNFKEQ. TCR cDNA molecules each carried a unique molecular identifier. TCRdb re-analysed the 5' RACE reads in MiXCR, keeping a single row per CDR3 protein. The sample lists 80,000 to 95,000 distinct CDR3 sequences; 7.5% to 10% were seen once.

The origin of this receptor is a male donor with early-stage non-small cell lung cancer. V is TRBV4-2 and J is TRBJ2-1, with D possibly being TRBD1 (5 bases). Sequenced here: PBMCs, sampled at surgery. This chain's CDR3 is CASSQAGNNEQFF. For the CDR3, the DNA is TGTGCCAGCAGCCAAGCAGGGAACAATGAGCAGTTCTTC.